The 23 T cell receptor beta chains below were found in one sample sequenced in a study of cytomegalovirus exposure and HLA in healthy donors. Profiling relied on immunoSEQ multiplex PCR, and the TCRdb table lists in-frame clones only, not all of them. The sample has about 200,000 clones; 80% to 90% are singletons. Input material: PBMCs. The receptors shown here come from a woman younger than 45 in good health and CMV-seropositive.

The chain has TRBV30 and TRBJ2-1; 10 bases map to TRBD2. The CDR3 runs to 14 residues. Germline CDR1 and CDR2: GTSNPN and SVGIG (reference sequence). V dropped 3 bases and J dropped 4; count of bases not matched to a gene: 3. CDR3 region: CAWRSGRGYNEQFF. CDR3 nucleotides: TGTGCCTGGAGAAGCGGGAGGGGATACAATGAGCAGTTCTTC.

CDR3 DNA sequence: TGTGCCAGCATCTATCCTGGACAGGTTGGGTCCGCCGGGGAGCTGTTTTTT. Its protein is CASIYPGQVGSAGELFF. The chain combines TRBV2 with TRBJ2-2; 7 bases map to TRBD1. The V segment lost 7 bases and the J segment 6 bases; nucleotides outside the gene matches: 17. The CDR3 is 17 amino acids. Germline CDR1 reads SNHLY; CDR2 reads FYNNEI.

This sequence joins TRBV4-2 and TRBJ1-1; no reliable D call. Germline lookup yields CDR1 LGHNA and CDR2 YNFKEQ. The CDR3 contains 15 residues. Trimming took off 0 bases at V and 7 bases at J, with 15 bases between the two ends. CDR3 DNA sequence: TGTGCCAGCAGCCAAGATTGGGTGCTTACTATTGAAGCTTTCTTT. This codes for CASSQDWVLTIEAFF.

This clone occurred a few times. The CDR3 DNA reads as TGTGCCAGCAGCTGGATCGGGACTGGCTCTGGAAACACCATATATTTT. This translates into CASSWIGTGSGNTIYF. J is TRBJ1-3 and V is TRBV7-9; TRBD1 is a possible D gene (5 bases). Germline V gives CDR1 SEHNR, CDR2 FQNEAQ (reference sequence). This CDR3 has 16 amino acids. Trimming stripped 4 bases from V and 0 bases from J, with 13 bases between.

The chain links TRBV27 to TRBJ2-3, with D hard to call. Germline loops: CDR1 MNHEY, CDR2 SMNVEV (reference sequence). Deletions cut 3 bases from V and 2 bases from J, with 9 bases between. CDR3 length: 14 amino acids. The CDR3 here is CASSFAQTTDTQYF. The CDR3, as DNA: TGTGCCAGCAGTTTCGCACAGACCACAGATACGCAGTATTTT.

The V gene is TRBV5-5, the J gene TRBJ2-3, with TRBD1 identical over 9 bases. This CDR3 contains 13 residues. The V and J ends lost 3 bases and 5 bases, in that order; junction bases with no gene match: 1. Germline CDR1 reads SGHKS; CDR2 reads YYEKEE (reference sequence). The CDR3 here is CASSSTGGDTQYF. The CDR3 DNA reads TGTGCCAGCAGCTCGACAGGGGGAGATACGCAGTATTTT.

The chain recombines TRBV7-6 with TRBJ2-5; 11 bases are a match to TRBD1. The CDR3 totals 14 residues. Germline CDR1 SGHVS, CDR2 FNYEAQ. V shed 5 bases, J shed 9 bases, and the junction held 8 bases outside the gene matches. The CDR3: CASSRGQGARAQYF. CDR3 bases: TGTGCCAGCAGCAGAGGACAGGGGGCGCGGGCCCAGTACTTC.

The chain couples TRBV9 to TRBJ1-1; D is unresolved. CDR1 and CDR2 (germline): SGDLS, YYNGEE. This CDR3 is 13 amino acids long. V shed 10 bases and J shed 1 base, with 14 bases lying between them. The CDR3 DNA reads TGTGCCTTAATATTGGGGAGGAACACTGAAGCTTTCTTT. Protein product: CALILGRNTEAFF.

This chain connects TRBV6-5 to TRBJ2-1, with D tentatively TRBD1 (5 bases). From germline, CDR1 is MNHEY and CDR2 SVGAGI. The ends were cut back, 6 bases at V and 7 bases at J, with 16 bases in the middle. CDR3 size: 14 residues. The CDR3 DNA follows: TGTGCCAGCAGCCCCAACAATCGACAGAATGAGCAGTTCTTC. Translating it yields CASSPNNRQNEQFF.

This sequence joins TRBV25-1 and TRBJ2-3; a weak D match, TRBD2 (5 bases). Trimming removed 1 base at V and 2 bases at J, with 16 bases between. Looked up from germline, CDR1 is MGHDK and CDR2 is SYGVNS. The CDR3 covers 17 residues. The CDR3 DNA is TGTGCCAGCAGTGAATGGAGGACGGGGAAATACACAGATACGCAGTATTTT. The encoded protein is CASSEWRTGKYTDTQYF.

The chain carries TRBV7-2 and TRBJ1-2; 7 positions match TRBD1. With 2 bases clipped from V and 8 bases from J, the junction kept 14 bases outside the gene matches. This CDR3 comprises 16 residues. CDR1 and CDR2 (germline): SGHTA, FQGNSA. The CDR3 nucleotides read TGTGCCAGCAGCTTAACAGGGGCGATAACCCTTGGCGGCTACACCTTC. Translated: CASSLTGAITLGGYTF.

This chain connects TRBV18 to TRBJ1-3, with D perhaps TRBD1 (6 bases). The germline V gene encodes CDR1 KGHSH and CDR2 LQKENI. Trimming took off 3 bases at V and 0 bases at J, with 15 bases between the two ends. The CDR3 spans 17 residues. CDR3 sequence reads: CASSPSGGYRSGNTIYF. Written as DNA, the CDR3 is TGTGCCAGCTCACCCTCGGGGGGCTACCGCTCTGGAAACACCATATATTTT.

V gene TRBV6-5 combines with J gene TRBJ2-1, with no clear D. V was clipped by 8 bases and J by 0 bases, with 11 bases between them. This CDR3 has 14 amino acids. CDR1 MNHEY and CDR2 SVGAGI come from the germline V gene. The CDR3 sequence: CASFGSNSYNEQFF. CDR3 bases: TGTGCCAGCTTCGGGTCTAACTCCTACAATGAGCAGTTCTTC.

The chain joins TRBV6-5 to TRBJ2-1, with D possibly being TRBD2 (5 bases). CDR1 is MNHEY, CDR2 SVGAGI, per germline. This CDR3 region has 13 residues. The ends were cut back, 2 bases at V and 10 bases at J, with 12 bases in the middle. The CDR3 spells CASSYGAAAEQFF. The DNA for the CDR3 is TGTGCCAGCAGTTACGGAGCGGCAGCCGAGCAGTTCTTC.

V and J are TRBV2 and TRBJ1-4; D is possibly TRBD1 (6 bases). V was pared by 5 bases and J by 7 bases, with 17 bases between. CDR1 and CDR2 (germline): SNHLY, FYNNEI. The CDR3 length is 15 residues. As DNA, the CDR3 is TGTGCCAGCAGTAGAAGAGGCCAGGGGAGTGAAAAACTGTTTTTT. Its protein product is CASSRRGQGSEKLFF. Together with reference TRBV2 and TRBJ1-4, the CDR3 gives the full variable domain: EPEVTQTPSHQVTQMGQEVILRCVPISNHLYFYWYRQILGQKVEFLVSFYNNEISEKSEIFDDQFSVERPDGSNFTLKIRSTKLEDSAMYFCASSRRGQGSEKLFFGSGTQLSVL.

J is TRBJ2-3 and V is TRBV11-2; D is ambiguous. CDR1 and CDR2 from the germline V gene are SGHAT and FQNNGV. The ends were cut back, 3 bases at V and 4 bases at J, with 5 bases in the middle. This CDR3 spans 12 amino acids. The CDR3 bases are TGTGCCAGCAGCTTTTCTGCAGATACGCAGTATTTT. Protein sequence: CASSFSADTQYF.

This chain connects TRBV11-1 to TRBJ1-1; perhaps TRBD1 as D (5 bases). CDR3 length: 13 amino acids. V dropped 1 base and J dropped 8 bases, with 11 bases sitting between them. Germline values: CDR1 SGHAT, CDR2 FQDESV (reference sequence). The CDR3 DNA is TGTGCCAGCAGCTTAGGGGTCAGGACAGAAGCTTTCTTT. Translating it yields CASSLGVRTEAFF.

V is TRBV5-1 and J is TRBJ1-1; perhaps TRBD1 as D (6 bases). This CDR3 has 14 residues. Germline CDR1 and CDR2: SGHRS and YFSETQ. Between the trimmed V and J ends, which lost 1 base and 8 bases, there was a span of 15 bases. The CDR3 nucleotides are TGCGCCAGCAGCTTGCCCACCGGGACACTCGAAGCTTTCTTT. It translates to CASSLPTGTLEAFF.

The V call is TRBV10-3, the J call TRBJ1-2; no clear D gene. Germline assignment: CDR1 ENHRY and CDR2 SYGVKD. Trimming took off 4 bases at V and 4 bases at J, with 10 bases between the two ends. The length of the CDR3 is 13 residues. This chain's CDR3 is CAISVRGSYGYTF. DNA for the CDR3: TGTGCCATCAGTGTTAGAGGATCCTATGGCTACACCTTC.

The CDR3 sequence is CASSLPRPSGEQFF. As DNA, the CDR3 is TGTGCCAGCAGCTTACCCCGGCCATCGGGTGAGCAGTTCTTC. The chain carries TRBV5-6 and TRBJ2-1; the D is unclear. CDR1 and CDR2 from the germline V gene are SGHDT and YYEEEE. The CDR3 has 14 amino acids. Trimming removed 2 bases from V and 9 bases from J, with 15 bases in between.

The chain joins TRBV9 to TRBJ2-1, with 11 bases matching TRBD2. V gave up 3 bases and J gave up 6 bases; unmatched junction bases: 8. Per germline, CDR1 SGDLS and CDR2 YYNGEE. This CDR3 region has 16 residues. DNA for the CDR3: TGTGCCAGCAGCGCCCAACCTAGCGGGAGGATCAATGAGCAGTTCTTC. Encoded protein: CASSAQPSGRINEQFF. The full variable domain, completed using reference TRBV9 and TRBJ2-1, is DSGVTQTPKHLITATGQRVTLRCSPRSGDLSVYWYQQSLDQGLQFLIQYYNGEERAKGNILERFSAQQFPDLHSELNLSSLELGDSALYFCASSAQPSGRINEQFFGPGTRLTVL.

This chain connects TRBV6-5 to TRBJ1-1; the match to TRBD1 covers 8 bases. CDR3 size: 15 residues. Germline values: CDR1 MNHEY, CDR2 SVGAGI. J lost 4 bases, V lost 6 bases, and 10 bases had no gene match. CDR3 loop: CASSRTGSGGTEAFF. CDR3 DNA: TGTGCCAGCAGCAGGACAGGGAGTGGGGGCACTGAAGCTTTCTTT.

The chain recombines TRBV15 with TRBJ1-2, with D possibly being TRBD1 (5 bases). Germline V gene sequence: CDR1 LNHNV, CDR2 YYDKDF (reference sequence). The CDR3 spans 13 residues. V lost 1 base and J 5 bases, leaving 8 bases between the germline ends. CDR3 nucleotides: TGTGCCACCAGCAGAGGGGGCGCATATGGCTACACCTTC. Translation gives CATSRGGAYGYTF. The variable domain in full, completed from reference TRBV15 and TRBJ1-2, reads DAMVIQNPRYQVTQFGKPVTLSCSQTLNHNVMYWYQQKSSQAPKLLFHYYDKDFNNEADTPDNFQSRRPNTSFCFLDIRSPGLGDTAMYLCATSRGGAYGYTFGSGTRLTVV.